The 7 T cell receptor beta chains below all came from one sample that was sequenced in a study of neoadjuvant anti-PD-1 for oral cavity cancer. Time point meaning: after neoadjuvant nivolumab, at surgical resection. Clones were read by immunoSEQ multiplex PCR, and TCRdb kept only the in-frame ones, dropping some. The sample comprises under 10,000 clones, about 80% of which are singletons, and about 4.1% rests with the top ten. The sequencing used PBMCs, collected after nivolumab (anti-PD-1) treatment. These receptors came from a person aged 35-79 years with oral cavity squamous cell carcinoma.

The chain employs TRBV6-1 and TRBJ1-4, with a weak D call TRBD1 (6 bases). The V end lost 4 bases, the J end lost 7 bases, and 16 bases lay between the germline ends. The CDR3 sequence is 15 residues long. Germline CDR1 MNHNS, CDR2 SASEGT. For the CDR3, the DNA is TGTGCCAGCAGTGCAAGACAGGAGCGGCGTGAAAAACTGTTTTTT. Amino acid sequence: CASSARQERREKLFF.

The chain carries TRBV6-1 and TRBJ1-2; the D gene is possibly TRBD1 (6 bases). The ends were cut back, 5 bases at V and 2 bases at J, with 12 bases in the middle. CDR1 is MNHNS and CDR2 is SASEGT in the germline V gene. This CDR3 is built from 14 residues. The CDR3 reads CASSRGGSNYGYTF. The CDR3 coding sequence is TGTGCCAGCAGTCGAGGGGGGAGCAACTATGGCTACACCTTC.

The chain uses TRBV6-5 and TRBJ1-1; 8 bases map to TRBD1. Trimming took 2 bases from V and 11 from J; bases not matched to a gene: 1. The CDR3 consists of 11 residues. CDR1 is MNHEY and CDR2 is SVGAGI in the germline V gene. The CDR3 DNA follows: TGTGCCAGCAGTTACCCAGGGGGCGCTTTCTTT. It yields the protein CASSYPGGAFF.

The chain recombines TRBV5-1 with TRBJ2-7; no clear D. The CDR3 loop spans 12 amino acids. V was clipped by 0 bases and J by 5 bases, with 6 bases between them. The V gene's germline CDR1 is SGHRS and CDR2 YFSETQ. In DNA, the CDR3 is TGCGCCAGCAGCTTGGGTGTCCACGAGCAGTACTTC. This translates into CASSLGVHEQYF.

There are a few counts of this clone. The junction departs from the called germline gene at one end, perhaps through a read error. This rearrangement joins TRBV5-1 to TRBJ2-4, with TRBD1 matching over 8 bases. CDR3 length equals 15 residues. CDR1 is SGHRS, CDR2 YFSETQ, per germline. CDR3 DNA sequence: TGCGCCAGCAGATTGGCCGCAGGGGGCAGAAACATTCAGTACTTC. It translates to CASRLAAGGRNIQYF.

The V and J genes are TRBV2 and TRBJ1-6; D is possibly TRBD1 (5 bases). V dropped 0 bases and J dropped 9 bases, with 15 bases sitting between them. Looked up from germline, CDR1 is SNHLY and CDR2 is FYNNEI. The CDR3 has 16 amino acids. In DNA, the CDR3 is TGTGCCAGCAGTGAAGCGCTTCGGGGGGGTAGTTCACCCCTCCACTTT. As protein: CASSEALRGGSSPLHF.

V gene TRBV27 combines with J gene TRBJ1-1, with 11 bases that match TRBD1. CDR3 length: 14 amino acids. Losses at the gene ends were 5 bases for V and 6 bases for J; bases not matched to a gene: 5. The germline CDR1 and CDR2 sequences are MNHEY and SMNVEV (reference sequence). The CDR3 DNA follows: TGTGCCAGCAGTCGTCCGGGACAGGGGGCTGAAGCTTTCTTT. Translation gives CASSRPGQGAEAFF.